This T cell receptor beta chain was obtained from a study of T cells in Graves' hyperthyroidism and ophthalmopathy (dated by TCRdb to 2018 to 2020). Study-level background: Peripheral blood samples were taken at the time of initial diagnosis, prior to any treatment. TCR V-J signatures able to tell the groups apart were searched for in a discovery cohort of 90 to 100 patients, of whom roughly 42 had Graves' ophthalmopathy and roughly 57 had stable Graves' hyperthyroidism. Prospective prediction of ophthalmopathy was tested in an independent validation cohort consisting of 18 to 20 hyperthyroidism patients and more than 15 patients who later progressed to ophthalmopathy. The 95 to 100 discovery patients were randomly divided into training and test sets at a 7:3 ratio. The study also compared thyroid tissue and blood T-cell repertoires from 5 to 7 Graves' hyperthyroidism patients. Once sampling was done, hyperthyroidism patients were given methimazole at a starting dose of 30 mg daily, whereas ophthalmopathy patients were given high-dose intravenous methylprednisolone. The paper reports TCR Vbeta CDR3 sequencing of approximately 130 peripheral blood samples: under 45 ophthalmopathy, fewer than 85 hyperthyroidism and around 17 progressor patients. General study outcomes and caveats: Most expanded thyroid clonotypes (frequency above 0.001) were also found in blood, which suggests that blood repertoires may mirror thyroid immune responses. In validation, the model predicted progression to ophthalmopathy with about 71% sensitivity and 72.22% specificity, a median of about 6.7 months before onset. A model built on a 13 V-J signature distinguished ophthalmopathy from stable hyperthyroidism, reaching over 85% sensitivity and approximately 83% specificity in cross-validation and 80%/75% in testing. No statistical method was used to fix the sample size in advance, and group allocation was not hidden from the investigators.

Counted from cysteine to phenylalanine, this CDR3 has 13 amino acids. CDR3 DNA is the only sequence kept; it has 39 bases, read in frame from the first base. Per the germline V gene (reference sequence), SEHNR is the CDR1 and FQNEAQ is the CDR2. This clonotype was found many times. The antigen this receptor binds is unknown. No much larger clone exists at a distance of one base, and base qualities are not known. Stable Graves' hyperthyroidism was defined as the absence of progression to ophthalmopathy over 18 months of follow-up. The hyperthyroidism patients were between 18 and 65 years old and newly diagnosed, with a disease duration of less than 2 months. Exclusion was applied to patients with uncontrolled infections, other autoimmune diseases, pregnancy or lactation. Clinical symptoms, serum thyroxine and TRAb, thyroid ultrasound, and orbital computed tomography formed the basis for the diagnoses. PBMCs were isolated from 10 ml of fresh peripheral blood by Ficoll-Paque density gradient centrifugation. Total RNA was extracted with Trizol reagent, and quality was checked on an Agilent 2100 Bioanalyzer.

The TCR beta CDR3 regions were amplified from the RNA transcripts. A first-round RT-PCR of the TCR CDR3 used the HTBI primer set with the Qiagen OneStep RT-PCR kit. The libraries were constructed in a second round of multiplex PCR and then size-selected and purified. Sequencing of the libraries was done on an Illumina HiSeq2000 using paired-end 100 bp reads. Concerning the study's data processing: Raw data were processed with SOAPnuke, discarding reads with adapters, uncalled bases, mean Phred below 15, or no exact constant-primer or identifier match. COPE v1.2.5 was used to merge high-quality paired reads, and clonotypes were defined as unique nucleotide sequences. MiTCR v1.1 was used to align the clonotypes against IMGT TRBV, TRBD and TRBJ reference segments. The analysis was restricted to V-J combinations with a frequency above 0.0001, which together covered 99.2% of the repertoires. A TCS score was defined as the ratio between F50 (clonal expansion) and ExV (chaos), using BLOSUM62-based TCRdist between CDR3 peptides within each V-J. Welch's t-statistics and random forest reduced just over 500 V-J features to 13, which were used in a naive Bayes classifier (R e1071). The raw public data were reprocessed by TCRdb itself: fastp quality trimming at Q25, MiXCR clonotype calling, in-frame beta chains only. Duplicate CDR3 protein sequences are folded into a single record with the most common DNA and genes. V and J calls and clone size were set by TCRdb, not the authors. A total of about 560,000 distinct CDR3 sequences appear in this sample, 16% of them only once. Jointly, the top ten make up approximately 20% of the sample.

Specimen: blood. The TCR was taken from a woman aged 18-35 years with Graves' hyperthyroidism. The V and J genes are TRBV7-9 and TRBJ2-7; 10 of the junction bases match TRBD2. Here the CDR3 is given as CATQSGGDYEQYF. The bases are TGTGCAACCCAAAGCGGGGGGGACTACGAGCAGTACTTC.